Listed below are T cell receptor beta chains from one sample, sequenced in a study of T-cell memory formation after mild COVID-19. In TCRdb, the 5' RACE reads were re-called with MiXCR into one record per CDR3 protein. The table shows roughly 200,000 distinct CDR3 sequences, with 15% to 20% occurring only once. Sequenced sample: PBMCs or a T cell subset sorted from them (not recorded which). The receptors originated from an adult woman who had mild COVID-19 (a few samples of this study predate the infection). Cell type and time point are not known. Each CDR3 is given without its conserved first and last residue. The order of the fields is V gene, clone size, CDR3 protein. Expanded clones get a size class; other rows say once, few or many, or leave the size out.

V: TRBV7-2
size: .
CDR3: ASSGGRVSSGANVLT

V: TRBV5-1
size: few
CDR3: ASRQPSNEKLF

V: TRBV12-3/TRBV12-4
size: .
CDR3: ASSFVGKNIQY

V: TRBV20-1
size: .
CDR3: SASPDRVSGEQY

V: TRBV5-1
size: many
CDR3: ASSSLGAADTQY

V: TRBV12-3/TRBV12-4
size: many
CDR3: ASRTGTVNTEAF

V: TRBV5-1
size: .
CDR3: ASSLEAGVYT

V: TRBV29-1
size: .
CDR3: SVDPGGTEAF

V: TRBV7-3
size: few
CDR3: ASSLIQTGGNEQF

V: TRBV4-2
size: .
CDR3: ASSPLSSTGPYEQY

V: TRBV27
size: .
CDR3: ASSPNDSSYEQY

V: TRBV20-1
size: .
CDR3: SASGTGRSPLH

V: TRBV20-1
size: .
CDR3: SASSTRFGNEKLF

V: TRBV7-9
size: few
CDR3: ASSQIADTQY

V: TRBV29-1
size: few
CDR3: SVAPVFGGEQF

V: TRBV6-6
size: few
CDR3: ASSYYLGRDPSGANVLT

V: TRBV18
size: .
CDR3: ASSPKDTQY

V: TRBV7-2
size: many
CDR3: ASSSRTDTQY